A single TCR beta chain is shown here with its context. As originally analysed: From reference gene primer amplification, estimates of nucleated cell counts were derived. Assay: immunoSEQ multiplex PCR; the TCRdb copy retains only in-frame clones and omits some. V and J calls and clone size are copied from that table; D and trimming were computed from the DNA. Seen here are roughly 250,000 clones, roughly 81% observed once, and the top ten hold under 4.5%. There are 15 residues in the CDR3. CDR1 and CDR2 (germline): LNHDA, SQIVND (reference sequence). The trim removed 6 bases at V and 1 base at J, leaving 9 bases unmatched. The data belong to a study of blood T cell repertoires in COVID-19. Study details: Samples taken during acute and convalescent COVID-19 were collected in the United States, Italy and Spain. T cells, B-cell-depleted T cells, or PBMCs provided the cDNA or gDNA that served as material.

This chain uses TRBV19 with TRBJ2-7; TRBD1 matches at 7 bases. Sequencing was done on a sample of peripheral blood. This sequence was found in a man in his forties or fifties with acute or convalescent COVID-19. DNA for the CDR3: TGTGCCAGTAGACTGACAGGGACCCCTTCCTACGAGCAGTACTTC. This codes for CASRLTGTPSYEQYF.